Listed below are T cell receptor beta chains from one sample, sequenced in a study of OX40 agonist ivuxolimab in advanced cancers. Profiling relied on immunoSEQ multiplex PCR, and the TCRdb table lists in-frame clones only, not all of them. The data contain about 150,000 clones, 94% of them singletons. Sample: CD4+ or CD8+ T cells sorted from blood, taken in a trial of the OX40 agonist ivuxolimab. Receptor source: an adult with an advanced solid tumor such as melanoma, head and neck, liver or kidney cancer. Each CDR3 is given with its conserved first and last residue. The order of the fields is V gene, J gene, clone size, D gene, CDR3 protein, CDR3 DNA. A D gene is named only where the DNA matches it firmly. Clone size is stated in some rows and not others, as once, few, many or a class when expanded.

TRBV11-1	TRBJ1-6	once	.	CASSLRSGNSPLHF	TGTGCCAGCAGCTTAAGGTCGGGGAATTCACCCCTCCACTTT
TRBV4-1	TRBJ2-3	.	TRBD2	CASSQGGGTTQYF	TGCGCCAGCAGCCAAGGGGGGGGAACCACGCAGTATTTT
TRBV14	TRBJ2-7	once	TRBD1	CASSHLTGQGPYEQYF	TGTGCCAGCAGCCACCTTACGGGACAGGGCCCCTACGAGCAGTACTTC
TRBV20-1	TRBJ2-3	.	.	CSASIGVAQYF	TGCAGTGCCTCCATCGGCGTAGCGCAGTATTTT
TRBV19	TRBJ1-1	.	TRBD1	CASSTGQGNTFF	TGTGCCAGTAGTACCGGACAGGGCAATACTTTCTTT
TRBV14	TRBJ2-1	.	.	CASSPGSMSNEQFF	TGTGCCAGCAGCCCCGGTAGTATGTCGAATGAGCAGTTCTTC
TRBV7-2	TRBJ1-2	.	.	CASSLAGQGIGYTF	TGTGCCAGCAGCTTAGCGGGGCAGGGTATAGGCTACACCTTC
TRBV19	TRBJ2-7	.	.	CASRTPGCGGQESYEQYF	TGTGCCAGTAGGACCCCGGGGTGCGGGGGACAGGAGTCCTACGAGCAGTACTTC
TRBV5-5	TRBJ1-2	.	.	CASSFSGDGYTF	TGTGCCAGCAGCTTTTCAGGGGACGGCTACACCTTC
TRBV2	TRBJ1-1	.	.	CASSASPGGNTEAFF	TGTGCCAGCAGTGCCTCACCGGGGGGGAACACTGAAGCTTTCTTT